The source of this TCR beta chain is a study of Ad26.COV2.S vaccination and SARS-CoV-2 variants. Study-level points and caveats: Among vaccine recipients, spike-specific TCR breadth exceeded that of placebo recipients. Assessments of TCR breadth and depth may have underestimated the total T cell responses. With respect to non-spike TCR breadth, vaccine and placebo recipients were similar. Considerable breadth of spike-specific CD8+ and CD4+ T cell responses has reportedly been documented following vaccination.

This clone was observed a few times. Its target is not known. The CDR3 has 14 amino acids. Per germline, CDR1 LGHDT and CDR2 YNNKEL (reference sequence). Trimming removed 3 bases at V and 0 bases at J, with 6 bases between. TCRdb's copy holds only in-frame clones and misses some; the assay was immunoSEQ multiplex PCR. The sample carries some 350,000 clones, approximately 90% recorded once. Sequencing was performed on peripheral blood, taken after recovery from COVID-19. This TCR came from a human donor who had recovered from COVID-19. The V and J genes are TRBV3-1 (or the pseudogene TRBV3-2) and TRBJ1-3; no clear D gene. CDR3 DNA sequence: TGTGCCAGCAGCCATGCCAACTCTGGAAACACCATATATTTT. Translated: CASSHANSGNTIYF.